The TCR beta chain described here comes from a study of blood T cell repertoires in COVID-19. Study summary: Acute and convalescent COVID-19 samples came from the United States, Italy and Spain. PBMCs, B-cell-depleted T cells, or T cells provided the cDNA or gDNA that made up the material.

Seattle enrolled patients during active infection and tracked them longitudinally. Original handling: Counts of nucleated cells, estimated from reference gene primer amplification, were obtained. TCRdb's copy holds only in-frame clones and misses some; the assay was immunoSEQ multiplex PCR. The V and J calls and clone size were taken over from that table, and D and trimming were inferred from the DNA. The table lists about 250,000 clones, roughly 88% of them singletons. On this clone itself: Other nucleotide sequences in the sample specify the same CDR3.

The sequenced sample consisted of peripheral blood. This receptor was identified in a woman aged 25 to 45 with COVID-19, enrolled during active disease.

The CDR3 DNA sequence: TGTGCCAGCAGTTTACAGGGGGGTACAGATACGCAGTATTTT. This sequence encodes CASSLQGGTDTQYF. The V and J genes are TRBV28 and TRBJ2-3, with D tentatively TRBD1 (7 bases). Germline CDR1 MDHEN, CDR2 SYDVKM. Trimming stripped 2 bases from V and 3 bases from J, with 9 bases between. The CDR3 consists of 14 residues. Full variable domain (outside the CDR3, taken from reference TRBV28 and TRBJ2-3): DVKVTQSSRYLVKRTGEKVFLECVQDMDHENMFWYRQDPGLGLRLIYFSYDVKMKEKGDIPEGYSVSREKKERFSLILESASTNQTSMYLCASSLQGGTDTQYFGPGTRLTVL.